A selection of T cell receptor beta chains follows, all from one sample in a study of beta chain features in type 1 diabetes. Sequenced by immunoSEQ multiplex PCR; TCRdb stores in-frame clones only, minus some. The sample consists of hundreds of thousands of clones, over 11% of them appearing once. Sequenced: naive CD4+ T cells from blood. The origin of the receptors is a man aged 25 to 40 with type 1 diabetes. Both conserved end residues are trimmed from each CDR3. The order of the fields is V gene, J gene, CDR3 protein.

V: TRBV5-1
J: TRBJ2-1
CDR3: ASSLALAGAGNEQF

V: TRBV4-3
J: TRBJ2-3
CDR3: ASSQVAGVGTDTQY

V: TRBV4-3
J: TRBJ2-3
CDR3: ASSLGLVTDTQY

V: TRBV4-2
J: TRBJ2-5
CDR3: ASRRGTSEPGETQY

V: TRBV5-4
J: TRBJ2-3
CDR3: ASSSEIAGMDTQY

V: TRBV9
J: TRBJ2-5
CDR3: ASSVDGGRGQETQY

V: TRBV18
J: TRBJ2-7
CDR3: ASSPGLAGGPSYEQY

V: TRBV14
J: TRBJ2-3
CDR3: ASSQDVWSLAGPTDTQY

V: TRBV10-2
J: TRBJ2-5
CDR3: ASSETRETQY

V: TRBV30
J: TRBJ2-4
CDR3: AWSVLAKNIQY

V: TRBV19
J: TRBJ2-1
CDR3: ASSIGAVNEQF

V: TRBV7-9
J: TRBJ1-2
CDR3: ASSLGQGYGYT

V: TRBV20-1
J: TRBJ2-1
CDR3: SASPSNEQF

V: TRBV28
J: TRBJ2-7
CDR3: ASSLSSTYEQY

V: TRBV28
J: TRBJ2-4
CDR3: ASSSTFAPVDFQY

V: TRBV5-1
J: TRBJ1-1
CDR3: ASSVGLSDTEAF

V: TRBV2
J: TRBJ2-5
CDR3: ASRRLAGVGGETQY

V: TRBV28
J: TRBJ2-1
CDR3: ASSSGSSYNEQF